The clone carrying this T cell receptor (beta chain) was found many times. Antigen specificity is unknown. Graves' hyperthyroidism was deemed stable absent ophthalmopathy progression within 18 months. Diagnoses were established using clinical symptoms, serum thyroxine and TRAb, thyroid ultrasound and orbital computed tomography. Germline V gene data show CDR1 as LGHDT and CDR2 as YNNKEL (reference sequence). The CDR3 is made up of 14 amino acids. Trimming cost V 1 base and J 1 base, with 7 bases left between them. This record belongs to a study of T cells in Graves' hyperthyroidism and ophthalmopathy. In the study overall: It was at initial diagnosis, before any treatment, that peripheral blood was collected. Whole-study results and caveats: Ophthalmopathy, which appeared later, was predicted by the model a median roughly 6.5 months before onset.

Template material for amplifying TCR beta CDR3 regions consisted of RNA transcripts. HTBI primers drove first-round RT-PCR of the TCR CDR3. MiXCR, applied by TCRdb to the multiplex PCR reads, yields one record per CDR3 protein. This sample yields approximately 420,000 distinct CDR3 sequences, of which roughly 15% are seen a single time; 5.3% belongs to the top ten. The sample consisted of blood. The clonotype was recovered from a young woman with Graves' hyperthyroidism. The chain is built from TRBV3-1 and TRBJ2-5; D is tentatively TRBD1 or TRBD2 (5 bases each). CDR3 in amino acids: CASSQVGTQETQYF. CDR3 bases: TGTGCCAGCAGCCAAGTTGGGACCCAAGAGACCCAGTACTTC.